These 17 T cell receptor beta chains share one sample of origin, sequenced in a study of regulatory T cells in long-lasting Graves disease. With iRepertoire HTBI primers and Arm-PCR of CDR3 regions, TCR beta libraries were built. TCRdb ran MiXCR on the multiplex PCR reads and lists one entry per CDR3 protein. Of roughly 450,000 distinct CDR3 sequences in the sample, roughly a quarter were seen once. The time point is: persistent/refractory GD, antithyroid drugs over 5 years with positive TRAb. RNA extracted from PBMCs served as the sequencing template. Sample: peripheral blood mononuclear cells (PBMCs), taken when the disease was refractory, from a patient treated with antithyroid drugs. All receptors derive from a female donor with Graves disease.

This clonotype has only a few counts. In DNA, the CDR3 is TGCAGTGCTAGAGACTCGATAGCGCCTAACTACGAGCAGTACTTC. This sequence encodes CSARDSIAPNYEQYF. The genes are TRBV20-1 and TRBJ2-7; perhaps TRBD2 as D (5 bases). In germline, CDR1 is DFQATT, CDR2 SNEGSKA (reference sequence). The V and J ends lost 0 bases and 3 bases respectively, with 15 bases between them. This CDR3 has 15 amino acids.

V is TRBV15 and J is TRBJ1-3; D may be TRBD1 (6 bases). CDR3 length equals 15 residues. Germline loops: CDR1 LNHNV, CDR2 YYDKDF (reference sequence). V lost 2 bases, J lost 3 bases, and 11 bases lay in between. The CDR3 bases are TGTGCCACCAGCAGAAACACAGGGCTTGGAAACACCATATATTTT. Protein: CATSRNTGLGNTIYF.

A few counts support this clonotype. The genes are TRBV20-1 and TRBJ2-7, with TRBD2 matching 11 bases. Germline V gives CDR1 DFQATT, CDR2 SNEGSKA (reference sequence). The CDR3 is made up of 16 amino acids. As DNA, the CDR3 is TGCAGCCACGCTAGCGGGAGGAACCCCGGGAGCCCAAAGCAGTACTTC. This codes for CSHASGRNPGSPKQYF.

This clonotype was picked up many times. This chain uses TRBV2 with TRBJ2-7, with D possibly TRBD1 on 5 matching bases. The CDR3 extends over 12 amino acids. V lost 6 bases and J 6 bases, leaving 12 bases between the germline ends. The germline CDR1 and CDR2 sequences are SNHLY and FYNNEI. The DNA of the CDR3 is TGTGCCAGCAGGTTCAGGGTTGGCGAGCAGTACTTC. Translating gives CASRFRVGEQYF.

This clonotype was counted only a few times. The rearrangement uses TRBV20-1 and TRBJ1-6; D gene unclear. The germline gives CDR1 DFQATT, CDR2 SNEGSKA (reference sequence). The V end was cut by 5 bases, the J end by 9 bases, with 23 bases between. The CDR3 consists of 16 residues. CDR3 DNA sequence: TGCAGTGCTGGCAGAACCAACCGGGGTATCGGTTCACCCCTCCACTTT. This translates into CSAGRTNRGIGSPLHF.

With respect to this clonotype: This may come from a read error, since a much larger clone is one base off. The chain has TRBV6-2 or TRBV6-3 and TRBJ1-1; a possible D gene is TRBD1 (6 bases). This CDR3 has 13 amino acids. The germline gives CDR1 MNHEY, CDR2 SVGEGT. The CDR3 nucleotides are TGTGCCAGCAGTGAATCGGGGGACACTGAAGCTCTCTTT. Its translation: CASSESGDTEALF.

V gene TRBV19 combines with J gene TRBJ2-2; no clear D. Germline CDR1 and CDR2: LNHDA and SQIVND (reference sequence). The V end was cut by 5 bases, the J end by 0 bases, with 10 bases between. The CDR3 consists of 15 residues. CDR3 loop: CASSDGFANTGELFF. In nucleotides, the CDR3 is TGTGCCAGTAGTGACGGATTCGCGAACACCGGGGAGCTGTTTTTT.

There are many counts of this clonotype. The chain uses TRBV15 and TRBJ2-7; D call uncertain. V shed 3 bases and J shed 10 bases, with 16 bases lying between them. This CDR3 spans 13 amino acids. Germline V lookup: CDR1 LNHNV, CDR2 YYDKDF (reference sequence). The CDR3 nucleotides read TGTGCCACCAGCAGTGTTGAGGCGTCCGGACAGTACTTC. This codes for CATSSVEASGQYF.

This rearrangement joins TRBV7-9 to TRBJ1-2; 8 positions match TRBD1. Germline V gene sequence: CDR1 SEHNR, CDR2 FQNEAQ (reference sequence). V lost 6 bases to trimming and J lost 4 bases; unmatched junction nucleotides: 10. The CDR3 sequence is 15 residues long. CDR3 region: CASSQSPGGGYGYTF. The DNA of the CDR3 is TGTGCCAGCAGTCAATCCCCAGGGGGCGGCTATGGCTACACCTTC.

The rearrangement joins TRBV7-2 to TRBJ2-5; 12 bases agree with TRBD2. Germline-derived CDR1 and CDR2 are SGHTA and FQGNSA. The J segment lost 5 bases and the V segment lost 5 bases, leaving 12 bases of the junction unmatched. The CDR3 contains 17 residues. The DNA of the CDR3 is TGTGCCAGCAGCCCAAGACTAGCGGGAGTTGTTTCGGAGACCCAGTACTTC. It yields the protein CASSPRLAGVVSETQYF. Combining the CDR3 with reference TRBV7-2 and TRBJ2-5 gives the whole variable domain GAGVSQSPSNKVTEKGKDVELRCDPISGHTALYWYRQSLGQGLEFLIYFQGNSAPDKSGLPSDRFSAERTGGSVSTLTIQRTQQEDSAVYLCASSPRLAGVVSETQYFGPGTRLLVL.

The V gene is TRBV20-1, the J gene TRBJ2-5; no reliable D call. V was clipped by 1 base and J by 4 bases, with 13 bases between them. The CDR3 has 14 amino acids. The germline V gene has CDR1 DFQATT and CDR2 SNEGSKA (reference sequence). The CDR3 bases are TGCAGTGCTAGAGCGGAGACTCGGGTAGAGACCCAGTACTTC. Translated: CSARAETRVETQYF.

This clonotype was recorded many times. J is TRBJ1-2 and V is TRBV19; maybe TRBD1 (6 bases). V was trimmed by 10 bases and J by 4 bases, leaving 13 bases between them. Germline V gene lookup returns CDR1 LNHDA and CDR2 SQIVND (reference sequence). The length of the CDR3 is 12 residues. The CDR3 nucleotides are TGTGCCACCCTGACAGGTTCCTATGGCTACACCTTC. Translating it yields CATLTGSYGYTF.

This clonotype was seen ten or more times. The chain employs TRBV28 and TRBJ2-7, with 9 bases fitting TRBD1. The germline gives CDR1 MDHEN, CDR2 SYDVKM. The V gene end was trimmed by 8 bases and the J gene end by 2 bases; junction bases not matched to a gene: 7. The CDR3 contains 14 residues. DNA of the CDR3: TGTGCCAGCGGAAGACAGGGGGGTACCTACGAGCAGTACTTC. The encoded protein is CASGRQGGTYEQYF.

This sequence joins TRBV6-1 and TRBJ1-3; D is possibly TRBD1 (5 bases). The CDR3 sequence is 14 residues long. From germline, CDR1 is MNHNS and CDR2 SASEGT. With 5 bases removed from V and 4 bases from J, the gap between germline ends came to 12 bases. DNA of the CDR3: TGTGCCAGCAGTATCGGGGGAGAGGGAAACACCATATATTTT. Protein sequence: CASSIGGEGNTIYF.

The rearrangement links TRBV6-1 to TRBJ1-5; maybe TRBD1 (6 bases). Trimming took 6 bases from V and 5 from J, leaving 14 bases between them. Germline V gene data show CDR1 as MNHNS and CDR2 as SASEGT. The CDR3 has 14 residues. The CDR3 here is CASSGGANDQPQHF. CDR3 bases: TGTGCCAGCAGCGGGGGGGCAAACGATCAGCCCCAGCATTTT.

This chain connects TRBV12-3 or TRBV12-4 to TRBJ2-5; either TRBD1 or TRBD2 may supply D (5 bases each). V was trimmed by 5 bases and J by 7 bases, leaving 20 bases between them. This CDR3 has 15 residues. CDR3 in DNA: TGTGCCAGCAGTCCGATGGGGACGGAATTAGGGACCCAGTACTTC. Translating it yields CASSPMGTELGTQYF.

This rearrangement joins TRBV5-1 to TRBJ2-7; perhaps TRBD2 as D (6 bases). V lost 1 base to trimming and J lost 6 bases, with 20 bases between them. CDR1 and CDR2 from the germline V gene are SGHRS and YFSETQ. This CDR3 comprises 16 residues. The CDR3 bases are TGCGCCAGCAGCTTGAGTGATGGGACTCCTTATACCGAGCAGTACTTC. The encoded protein is CASSLSDGTPYTEQYF. Based on the CDR3 plus reference TRBV5-1 and TRBJ2-7, the full variable domain is KAGVTQTPRYLIKTRGQQVTLSCSPISGHRSVSWYQQTPGQGLQFLFEYFSETQRNKGNFPGRFSGRQFSNSRSEMNVSTLELGDSALYLCASSLSDGTPYTEQYFGPGTRLTVT.